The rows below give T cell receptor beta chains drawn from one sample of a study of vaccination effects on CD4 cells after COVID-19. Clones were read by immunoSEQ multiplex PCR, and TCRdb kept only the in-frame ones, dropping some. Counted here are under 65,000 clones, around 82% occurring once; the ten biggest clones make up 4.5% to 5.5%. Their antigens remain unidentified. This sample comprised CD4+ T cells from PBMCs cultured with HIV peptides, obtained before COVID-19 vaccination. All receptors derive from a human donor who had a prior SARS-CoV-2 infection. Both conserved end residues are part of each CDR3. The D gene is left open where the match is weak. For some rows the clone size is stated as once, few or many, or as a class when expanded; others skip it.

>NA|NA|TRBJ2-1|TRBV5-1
TGCGCCAGCAGCTCGAGCCGCCGGAGCTCCTACAATGAGCAGTTCTTC
CASSSSRRSSYNEQFF
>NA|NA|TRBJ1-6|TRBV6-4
TGTGCCAGCAGTGGTCAGGCGAATTCACCCCTCCACTTT
CASSGQANSPLHF
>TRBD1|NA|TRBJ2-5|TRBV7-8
TGTGCCAGCAGCCACGACAGGGACCGGGAGACCCAGTACTTC
CASSHDRDRETQYF
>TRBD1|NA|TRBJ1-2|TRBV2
TGTGCCAGCAGCGGGGACAGACCTAACTATGGCTACACCTTC
CASSGDRPNYGYTF
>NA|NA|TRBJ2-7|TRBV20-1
TGCAGTGCTAACAGGGTTGAGGAGCAGTACTTC
CSANRVEEQYF
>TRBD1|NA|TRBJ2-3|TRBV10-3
TGTGCCATCAGTGCCGGGGGGACAGGGGGGTATTTT
CAISAGGTGGYF
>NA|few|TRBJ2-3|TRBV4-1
TGCGCCAGCACCTTAACAGGGCTCGGGGCAGATACGCAGTATTTT
CASTLTGLGADTQYF
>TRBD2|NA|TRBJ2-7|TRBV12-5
TGTGCTAGTGGTCTGCTCGGCGGGAGGGCCACGGAGGCGCAGTACTTC
CASGLLGGRATEAQYF
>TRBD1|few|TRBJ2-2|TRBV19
TGTGCCAGTAGTCCCCCTTGGGACAGTCTGAACACCGGGGAGCTGTTTTTT
CASSPPWDSLNTGELFF
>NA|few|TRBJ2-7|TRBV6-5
TGTGCCACCCAGGGGAGGGCCTCTACCTACGAGCAGTACTTC
CATQGRASTYEQYF
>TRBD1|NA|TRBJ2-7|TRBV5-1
TGCGCCAGCAGCTTGGTGGGCAGGGGGAATGACGAGCAGTACTTC
CASSLVGRGNDEQYF
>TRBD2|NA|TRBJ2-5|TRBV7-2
TGTGCCAGCAGCCAGCCGGGACTAGCGGGAGGCCAGGAGACCCAGTACTTC
CASSQPGLAGGQETQYF
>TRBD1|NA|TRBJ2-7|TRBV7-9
TGTGCCAGCAGCTTAACAGGGGCCGTTCGTAACGAGCAGTACTTC
CASSLTGAVRNEQYF
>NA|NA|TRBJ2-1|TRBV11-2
TGTGCCAGCAGCTTACAGCCCGGGGGAAATGAGCAGTTCTTC
CASSLQPGGNEQFF
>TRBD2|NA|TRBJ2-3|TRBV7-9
TGTGCCACCAGCTTAGGCGGGAGGGCTAGGTGGGCAGATACGCAGTATTTT
CATSLGGRARWADTQYF
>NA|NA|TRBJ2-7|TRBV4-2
TGTGCCAGCAGCCAAGCCTTTGAGGTGGGGTCGGGTGAGCAGTACTTC
CASSQAFEVGSGEQYF
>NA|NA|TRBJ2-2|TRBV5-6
TGTGCCAGCAGCGAGCTGACAGGCATGTTGACCGGGGAGCTGTTTTTT
CASSELTGMLTGELFF
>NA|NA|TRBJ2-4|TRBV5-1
TGCGCCAGCAGCTTGGCAGTCCCACGGGGTAACATTCAGTACTTC
CASSLAVPRGNIQYF
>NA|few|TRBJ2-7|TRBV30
TGTGCCTGGAAAGGGAACTCCTACGAGCAGTACTTC
CAWKGNSYEQYF
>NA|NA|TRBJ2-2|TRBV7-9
TGTGCCAGCAGCGGGCGATGGGACATGACATACGGGGAGCTGTTTTTT
CASSGRWDMTYGELFF
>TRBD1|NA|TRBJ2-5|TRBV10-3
TGTGCCATCAGTATGGGACAGGGGGCCCTTGAGACCCAGTACTTC
CAISMGQGALETQYF
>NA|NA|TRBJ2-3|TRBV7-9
TGTGCCAGCAGCTTCCGAGACGCAGATACGCAGTATTTT
CASSFRDADTQYF
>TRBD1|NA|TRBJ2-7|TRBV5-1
TGCGCCAGCAGCTTGGGGGACAGCTGGCACCCTCACGAGCAGTACTTC
CASSLGDSWHPHEQYF
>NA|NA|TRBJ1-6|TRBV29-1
TGCAGCGTTGGTGTCTACGAAAATTCACCCCTCCACTTT
CSVGVYENSPLHF
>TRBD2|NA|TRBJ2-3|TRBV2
TGTGCCAGCTCTCTAGCGGGGTTGGGGAACACAGATACGCAGTATTTT
CASSLAGLGNTDTQYF
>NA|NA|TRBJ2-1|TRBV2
TGTGCCAGCAGTGAATTGATTAGCGCATTCTACAATGAGCAGTTCTTC
CASSELISAFYNEQFF
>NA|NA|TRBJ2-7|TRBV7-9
TGTGCCAGCAGCTTAGGCTCCGGGACCAACGAGCAGTACTTC
CASSLGSGTNEQYF
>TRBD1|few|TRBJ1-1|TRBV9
TGTGCCAGCGGACAGGATAACACTGAAGCTTTCTTT
CASGQDNTEAFF
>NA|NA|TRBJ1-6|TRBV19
TGTGCCAGTAGTGGGGGCGGCTATAATTCACCCCTCCACTTT
CASSGGGYNSPLHF
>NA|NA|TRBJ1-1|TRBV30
TGTGCCTGGAGCCTCGAGGGGGGGACTGAAGCTTTCTTT
CAWSLEGGTEAFF